This entry concerns a single T cell receptor (beta chain). Its antigen is currently unknown. The data are from a study of cytomegalovirus exposure and HLA in healthy donors. On the study more broadly: A previous analysis identified 95 million to 120 million unique TCR beta sequences derived from 180 million or so T cells.

The CDR3 spans 12 residues. Germline V CDR1 and CDR2: SEHNR, FQNEAQ (reference sequence). Trimming took off 5 bases at V and 4 bases at J, with 9 bases between the two ends. The primer mix had 60 Vbeta and 13 Jbeta primers. Produced via immunoSEQ multiplex PCR; TCRdb's table is partial and in-frame only. The table lists fewer than 200,000 clones, 80% of them singletons. Study results and limitations: Rates of TCR association differed by HLA locus in a later analysis, with DRB1 highest and HLA-C lowest. A later analysis appeared to link common viral pathogens to several of the most significant clusters. According to a later analysis, donors in an Asian-associated ancestry cluster reportedly had fewer N-insertions than the roughly 640-donor mean.

V gene TRBV7-9 combines with J gene TRBJ2-7; D call uncertain. The receptor comes from a man between 35 and 55 years old in good health and CMV-seronegative. What was sequenced was PBMCs. CDR3 region: CASSRAFYEQYF. The CDR3 coding sequence is TGTGCCAGCAGCCGCGCCTTTTACGAGCAGTACTTC.